This T cell receptor beta chain was identified during a study of blood T cell repertoires in COVID-19. Study-wide background: The United States, Italy and Spain supplied acute and convalescent COVID-19 samples. Sources were T cells, B-cell-depleted T cells, or PBMCs; the material itself was cDNA or gDNA.

Authors' methods: Reference gene primers were amplified, and this amplification served to estimate nucleated cell counts. Repertoires were generated with immunoSEQ multiplex PCR, while TCRdb's copy carries only in-frame clones and drops some. The V and J calls and clone size were taken over from that table, and D and trimming were inferred from the DNA. Among 150,000 to 200,000 clones listed, approximately 87% were seen once. CDR3 length: 15 residues. V was clipped by 8 bases and J by 0 bases; unmatched bases: 7. Germline V gives CDR1 LNHDA, CDR2 SQIVND (reference sequence). This receptor was identified in an older woman with COVID-19, enrolled during active disease. V is TRBV19 and J is TRBJ1-3, with 7 bases identical to TRBD1. Sequencing used peripheral blood. In nucleotides, the CDR3 is TGTGCCAGTCGCCACCGACAGGGCTCTGGAAACACCATATATTTT. Translating it yields CASRHRQGSGNTIYF.